This T cell receptor (beta chain) was profiled in a study of early T cells in non-severe SARS-CoV-2 infection. TCRdb reprocessed the 5' RACE reads via MiXCR and lists one record per CDR3 protein. The sample has 15,000 to 20,000 distinct CDR3 sequences, about 4.8% seen once; the top ten hold 5% to 7%. The TCR comes from an adult who was a healthcare worker with PCR-confirmed SARS-CoV-2 infection or an uninfected control (not recorded which). The specimen was whole blood.

CDR3 sequence reads: CSASFVEENPYEQYV. In DNA form, the CDR3 reads TGCAGCGCCAGCTTCGTGGAGGAGAACCCCTACGAGCAGTACGTC. The chain uses TRBV29-1 and TRBJ2-7; D perhaps matches TRBD2 (5 bases). CDR1 SQVTM and CDR2 ANQGSEA come from the germline V gene. Trimming took off 7 bases at V and 2 bases at J, with 21 bases between the two ends. The CDR3 spans 15 residues.